This entry concerns a single T cell receptor (beta chain). The antigen is not known. The data stem from a study of response to subunit inactivated influenza vaccine. Study results and caveats: Each seasonal influenza vaccination, the authors suggested, recruits few new T cells.

V shed 6 bases, J shed 7 bases, and the junction held 12 bases outside the gene matches. This CDR3 is built from 15 residues. Germline V gives CDR1 SNHLY, CDR2 FYNNEI. TCRdb reprocessed the RT-PCR reads with MiXCR, giving one entry per CDR3 protein. The sample yields about 700,000 distinct CDR3 sequences, over 11% seen once. The rearrangement links TRBV2 to TRBJ2-1, with TRBD2 matching over 7 bases. This TCR was recovered from a man aged 50 to 59 who received an inactivated influenza vaccine. The source was PBMCs from blood, collected 14 to 15 days before vaccination. DNA for the CDR3: TGTGCCAGCAGGCCGAATAGCGGGCTCCGAAATGAGCAGTTCTTC. It translates to CASRPNSGLRNEQFF.